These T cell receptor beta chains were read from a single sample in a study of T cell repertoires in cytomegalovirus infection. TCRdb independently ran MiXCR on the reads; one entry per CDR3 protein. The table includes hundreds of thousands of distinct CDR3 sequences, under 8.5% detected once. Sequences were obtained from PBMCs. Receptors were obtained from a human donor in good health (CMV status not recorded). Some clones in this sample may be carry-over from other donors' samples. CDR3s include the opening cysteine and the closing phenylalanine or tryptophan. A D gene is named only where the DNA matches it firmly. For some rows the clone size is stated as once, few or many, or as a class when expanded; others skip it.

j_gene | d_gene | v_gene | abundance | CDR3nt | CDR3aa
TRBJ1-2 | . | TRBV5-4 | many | TGTGCCAGCAGTTTCAGGGATACGACCTATGGCTACACCTTC | CASSFRDTTYGYTF
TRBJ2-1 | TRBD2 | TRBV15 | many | TGTGCCACCAAACCGGGACTAGCGGACAATGAGCAGTTCTTC | CATKPGLADNEQFF
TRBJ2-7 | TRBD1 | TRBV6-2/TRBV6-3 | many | TGTGCCATCAGGACAGGGGTTGCCTCCGAGCAGTACTTC | CAIRTGVASEQYF
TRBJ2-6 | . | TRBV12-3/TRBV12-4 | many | TGTGCCAGCAGTGTACTGGGGGCCAACGTCCTGACTTTC | CASSVLGANVLTF
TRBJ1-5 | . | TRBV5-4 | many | TGTGCCAGCAGCTTGGCCAATCAGCCCCAGCATTTT | CASSLANQPQHF
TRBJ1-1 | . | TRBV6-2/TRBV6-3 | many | TGTGCCAGCAGTTACCCCCCACCGAACACTGAAGCTTTCTTT | CASSYPPPNTEAFF
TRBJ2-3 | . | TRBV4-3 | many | TGCGCCAGCAGCCAAGATTTTAGACACCTTAGCACAGATACGCAGTATTTT | CASSQDFRHLSTDTQYF
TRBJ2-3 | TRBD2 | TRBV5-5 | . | TGTGCCAGCAGCTTGGGGCTAGCGGGGGGGAGTGTCACAGATACGCAGTATTTT | CASSLGLAGGSVTDTQYF
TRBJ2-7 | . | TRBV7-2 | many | TGTGCCAGCAGCCCAGACCGCTACGAGCAGTACTTC | CASSPDRYEQYF
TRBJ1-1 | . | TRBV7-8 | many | TGTGCCAGCAGCTTAAATCAGAACACTGAAGCTTTCTTT | CASSLNQNTEAFF
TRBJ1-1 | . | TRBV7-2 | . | TGTGCCAGCAGCCTCGGGACATACACTGAAGCCTTCTTT | CASSLGTYTEAFF
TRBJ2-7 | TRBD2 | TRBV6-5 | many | TGTGCCAGCAGTTACGGGGGGGAGTACGAGCAGTACTTC | CASSYGGEYEQYF
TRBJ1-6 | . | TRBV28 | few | TGTGCCAGCAGTTTATTGGGACCTAATAATTCACCCCTCCACTTT | CASSLLGPNNSPLHF
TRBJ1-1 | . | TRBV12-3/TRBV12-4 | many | TGTGCCACCAGGGGAGTGGACACTGAAGCTTTCTTT | CATRGVDTEAFF
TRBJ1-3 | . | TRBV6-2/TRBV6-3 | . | TGTGCCAGCATCGAAAACTCTGGAAACACCATATATTTT | CASIENSGNTIYF
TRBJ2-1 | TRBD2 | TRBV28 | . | TGTGCCAGCAGTACCGGGACTAGCGGTCCGCAGTTCTTC | CASSTGTSGPQFF
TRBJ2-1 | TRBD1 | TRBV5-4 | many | TGTGCCAGCAGACCCGACAGGGGGGCCGTCTATGAGCAGTTCTTC | CASRPDRGAVYEQFF
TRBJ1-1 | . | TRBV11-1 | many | TGTGCCAGCAGCTTACACACGAACGCTGAAGCTTTCTTT | CASSLHTNAEAFF
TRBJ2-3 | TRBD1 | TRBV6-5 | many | TGTGCCAGCAGGTTGGGACAGGGGGAAGCAGATACGCAGTATTTT | CASRLGQGEADTQYF
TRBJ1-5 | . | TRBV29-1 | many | TGCAGCGTTCCAGGTGGCAGCAATCAGCCCCAGCATTTT | CSVPGGSNQPQHF
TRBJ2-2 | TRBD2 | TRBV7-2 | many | TGTGCCAGCAGCGATCCACTGAGTACCGGGACTAGCGGGGGCACCGGGGAGCTGTTTTTT | CASSDPLSTGTSGGTGELFF
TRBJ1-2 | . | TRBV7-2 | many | TGTGCCAGCAGCTTAGTCAGGGGAGGCGATGGCTACACCTTC | CASSLVRGGDGYTF
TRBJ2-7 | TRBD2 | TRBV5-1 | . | TGCGCCAGCAGCTTGTCGACTAGCGGATATAGCTCCTACGAGCAGTACTTC | CASSLSTSGYSSYEQYF
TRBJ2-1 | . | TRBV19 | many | TGTGCCAGTAGTATAGATCTCAGGCTAGCACGAAACAATGAGCAGTTCTTC | CASSIDLRLARNNEQFF
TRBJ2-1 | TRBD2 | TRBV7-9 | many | TGTGCCAGCAGCTATCCAGGACTAGGCAATGAGCAGTTCTTC | CASSYPGLGNEQFF
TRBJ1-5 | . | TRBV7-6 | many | TGTGCCAGCAGCTTAGAGGCGGCAGGCAATCAGCCCCAGCATTTT | CASSLEAAGNQPQHF
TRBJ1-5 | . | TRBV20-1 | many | TGCAGTGCTACTGTAGGGGGGGCCAAGGGCAATCAGCCCCAGCATTTT | CSATVGGAKGNQPQHF
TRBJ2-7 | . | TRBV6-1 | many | TGTGCCAGCAGACTAGCTGGGAACTACGAGCAGTACTTC | CASRLAGNYEQYF
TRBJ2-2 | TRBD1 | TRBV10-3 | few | TGTGCCATCAGTGAGAGGACAGGGAGGAACACCGGGGAGCTGTTTTTT | CAISERTGRNTGELFF
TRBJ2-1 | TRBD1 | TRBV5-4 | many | TGTGCCAGCAGCCTAACCCAGCGGACAGGAAACAATGAGCAGTTCTTC | CASSLTQRTGNNEQFF
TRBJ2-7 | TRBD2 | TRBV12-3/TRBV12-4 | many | TGTGCCAGCAGTGGCCAGCGGGGGGATTTGGGCGAGCAGTACTTC | CASSGQRGDLGEQYF
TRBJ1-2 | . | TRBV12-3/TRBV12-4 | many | TGTGCCAGCAGTTTCGCCACCCGGGACATAAATGGCTACACCTTC | CASSFATRDINGYTF
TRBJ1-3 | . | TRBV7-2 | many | TGTGCCAGCAGCTTGCGGACGGCTGTAGTGGGAAACACCATATATTTT | CASSLRTAVVGNTIYF
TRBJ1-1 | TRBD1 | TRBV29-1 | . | TGCAGCGTTGCCCCAATCGACAGGGGAGCGACTGAAGCTTTCTTT | CSVAPIDRGATEAFF
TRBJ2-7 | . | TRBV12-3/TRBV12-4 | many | TGTGCCAGCAGTCTCGGGCCATTCTACGAGCAGTACTTC | CASSLGPFYEQYF